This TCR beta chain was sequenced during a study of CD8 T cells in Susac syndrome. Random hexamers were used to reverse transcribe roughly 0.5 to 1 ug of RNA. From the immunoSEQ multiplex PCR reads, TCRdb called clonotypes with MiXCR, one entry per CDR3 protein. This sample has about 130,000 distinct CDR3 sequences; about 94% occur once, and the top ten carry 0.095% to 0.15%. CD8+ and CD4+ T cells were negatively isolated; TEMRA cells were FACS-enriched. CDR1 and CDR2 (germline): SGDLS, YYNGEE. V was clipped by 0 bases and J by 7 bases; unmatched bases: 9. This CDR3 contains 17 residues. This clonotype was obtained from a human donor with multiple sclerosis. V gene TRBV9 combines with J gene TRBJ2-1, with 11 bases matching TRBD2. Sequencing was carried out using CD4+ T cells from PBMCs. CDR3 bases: TGTGCCAGCAGCGTAGATCCCCCTAGCGGGAGGAGGAATGAGCAGTTCTTC. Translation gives CASSVDPPSGRRNEQFF.